This T cell receptor beta chain was obtained from a study of read filtering for tumor transcriptome and immune sequencing. In the study overall: RNA-seq yielded only roughly 75 to 1,300 TCR reads, IR-seq about 4 to 10.27 million. Whole-study findings and limits: Single-read clonotypes: roughly 81% of IR-seq clonotypes (approximately 3.7% of reads), 65% to 75% of RNA-seq clonotypes (roughly 49% of reads).

The library was built from approximately 400 ng RNA with molecular barcoded adaptors for alpha/delta and beta/gamma chains. In TCRdb, the reads were re-called with MiXCR into one record per CDR3 protein. The sample lists tens of thousands of distinct CDR3 sequences; roughly 14% were seen once. Details on this clonotype: What it binds is unknown. This CDR3 is missing its conserved last phenylalanine or tryptophan, likely due to a read error.

The CDR3 spans 17 residues. Trimming cost V 0 bases and J 1 base, with 10 bases left between them. Per the germline V gene, CDR1 is SGHAT and CDR2 is FQDESV (reference sequence). J is TRBJ2-6 and V is TRBV11-1; the D is unclear. This clonotype was sampled from a donor aged 40 or over with multiple myeloma. The material sequenced was a population of CD138-negative cells sorted from bone marrow. In nucleotides, the CDR3 is TGTGCCAGCAGCTTAGCCGGGCACCATTCTGGGGCCAACGTCCTGACTCTC. Translated: CASSLAGHHSGANVLTL.